This T cell receptor beta chain was identified during a study of T cells expressing NK-cell markers. About this clonotype: Its antigen is currently unknown.

TCRdb derives one entry per CDR3 protein from the 5' RACE reads, leaving out DNA. The listing records approximately 170,000 distinct CDR3 sequences. The CDR3 spans 14 residues. The germline V gene encodes CDR1 MNHEY and CDR2 SVGAGI. Regarding the study as a whole: Roughly 6 donors had dominant NKG2C+ clonotypes that comprised roughly 1.0-8% of their CD8+ T cells.

The sequencing sample was made of blood T cells: a sorted CD56 or NKG2C T cell subset, CD4+ or CD8+ T cells, or bulk PBMC T cells (not recorded which). The chain uses TRBV6-5 and TRBJ2-7; the D gene TCRdb calls, TRBD1, cannot be checked with no DNA. This clonotype originated in a man aged 18 to 69 in good health. The CDR3 reads CASSYVRASYEQYF.